This TCR beta chain is from a study of OX40 agonist ivuxolimab in advanced cancers. Data came from immunoSEQ multiplex PCR; TCRdb stores just in-frame clones and leaves some out. Of 65,000 to 90,000 clones in the sample, roughly 85% were seen once. Trimming cost V 2 bases and J 6 bases, with 15 bases left between them. The CDR3 contains 15 residues. From germline, CDR1 is SNHLY and CDR2 FYNNEI. Specimen: CD4+ or CD8+ T cells sorted from blood, collected in a trial of the OX40 agonist ivuxolimab. This clonotype was sampled from an adult with an advanced solid tumor such as melanoma, head and neck, liver or kidney cancer. The chain employs TRBV2 and TRBJ2-3; either TRBD1 or TRBD2 may supply D (5 bases each). The CDR3 DNA reads TGTGCCAGCAGTGAAACGGGGCTAGTTGGTGATACGCAGTATTTT. It codes for CASSETGLVGDTQYF.